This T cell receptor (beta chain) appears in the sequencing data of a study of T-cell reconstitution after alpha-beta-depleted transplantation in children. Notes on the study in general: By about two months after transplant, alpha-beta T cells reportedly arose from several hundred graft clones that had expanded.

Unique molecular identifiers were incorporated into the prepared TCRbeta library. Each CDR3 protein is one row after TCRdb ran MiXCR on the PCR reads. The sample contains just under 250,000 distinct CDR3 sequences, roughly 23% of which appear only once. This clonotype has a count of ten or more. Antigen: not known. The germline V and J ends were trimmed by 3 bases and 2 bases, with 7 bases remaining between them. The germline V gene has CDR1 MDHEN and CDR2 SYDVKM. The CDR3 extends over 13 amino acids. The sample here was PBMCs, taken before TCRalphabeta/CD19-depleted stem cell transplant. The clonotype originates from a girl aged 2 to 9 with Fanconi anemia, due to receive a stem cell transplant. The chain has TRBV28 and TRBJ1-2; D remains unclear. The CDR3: CASSLGKNYGYTF. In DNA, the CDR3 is TGTGCCAGCAGTTTGGGGAAGAACTATGGCTACACCTTC.